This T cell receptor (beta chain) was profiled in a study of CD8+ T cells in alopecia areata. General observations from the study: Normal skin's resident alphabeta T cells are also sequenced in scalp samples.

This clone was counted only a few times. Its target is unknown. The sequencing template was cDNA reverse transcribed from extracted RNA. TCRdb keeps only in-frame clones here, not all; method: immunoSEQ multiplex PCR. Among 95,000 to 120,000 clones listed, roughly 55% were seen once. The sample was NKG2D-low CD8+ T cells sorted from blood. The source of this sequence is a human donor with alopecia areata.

CDR3 sequence reads: CASSLSHEQYF. CDR3 coding DNA: TGCGCCAGCAGCTTGTCCCACGAGCAGTACTTC. The chain combines TRBV5-1 with TRBJ2-7; D is unresolved. This CDR3 is built from 11 residues. The germline V gene encodes CDR1 SGHRS and CDR2 YFSETQ. V was pared by 1 base and J by 5 bases, with 4 bases between. Based on the CDR3 plus reference TRBV5-1 and TRBJ2-7, the full variable domain is KAGVTQTPRYLIKTRGQQVTLSCSPISGHRSVSWYQQTPGQGLQFLFEYFSETQRNKGNFPGRFSGRQFSNSRSEMNVSTLELGDSALYLCASSLSHEQYFGPGTRLTVT.